This T cell receptor beta chain is from a study of blood T cell repertoires in COVID-19. About the research overall: COVID-19 samples collected from the United States, Italy and Spain covered acute and convalescent phases.

The repertoire was sequenced with immunoSEQ multiplex PCR; TCRdb's copy has only in-frame clones and lacks some. The sample holds a few hundred thousand clones, around 86% seen once. This CDR3 is built from 15 residues. Trimming stripped 5 bases from V and 4 bases from J, with 17 bases between. Germline CDR1 reads SGHVS; CDR2 reads FQNEAQ. The sample consisted of peripheral blood. The clonotype originates from a woman between 50 and 59 years old with acute or convalescent COVID-19. V and J are TRBV7-8 and TRBJ1-2; tentatively, D is TRBD1 (5 bases). Here the CDR3 reads CASSIEPGTPYGYTF. The CDR3 nucleotides read TGTGCCAGCAGCATAGAGCCCGGGACTCCCTATGGCTACACCTTC.